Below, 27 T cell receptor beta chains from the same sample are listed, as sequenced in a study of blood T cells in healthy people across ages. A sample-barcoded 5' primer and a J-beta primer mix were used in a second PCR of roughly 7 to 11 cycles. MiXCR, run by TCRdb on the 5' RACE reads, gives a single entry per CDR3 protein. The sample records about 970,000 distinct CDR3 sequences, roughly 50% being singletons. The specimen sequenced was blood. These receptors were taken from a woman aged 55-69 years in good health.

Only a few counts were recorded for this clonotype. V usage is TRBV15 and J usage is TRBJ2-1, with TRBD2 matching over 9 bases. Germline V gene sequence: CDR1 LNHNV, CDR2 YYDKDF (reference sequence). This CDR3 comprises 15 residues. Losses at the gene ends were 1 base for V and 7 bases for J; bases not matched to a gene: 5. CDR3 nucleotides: TGTGCCACCAGCAGAGTAGCGGGAGAATCAAATGAGCAGTTCTTC. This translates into CATSRVAGESNEQFF.

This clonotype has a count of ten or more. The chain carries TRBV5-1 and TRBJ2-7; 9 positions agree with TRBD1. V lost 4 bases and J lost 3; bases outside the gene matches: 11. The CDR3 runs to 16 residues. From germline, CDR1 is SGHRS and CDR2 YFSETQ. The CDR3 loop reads CASSRGQGSSSYEQYF. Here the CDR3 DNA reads TGCGCCAGCAGCAGGGGACAGGGCTCCTCTAGCTACGAGCAGTACTTC.

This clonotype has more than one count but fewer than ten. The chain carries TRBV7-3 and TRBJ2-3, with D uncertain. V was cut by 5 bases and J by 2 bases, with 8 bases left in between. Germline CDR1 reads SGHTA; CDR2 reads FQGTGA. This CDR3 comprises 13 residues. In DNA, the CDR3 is TGTGCCAGCAGCGCCCTCTACACAGATACGCAGTATTTT. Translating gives CASSALYTDTQYF.

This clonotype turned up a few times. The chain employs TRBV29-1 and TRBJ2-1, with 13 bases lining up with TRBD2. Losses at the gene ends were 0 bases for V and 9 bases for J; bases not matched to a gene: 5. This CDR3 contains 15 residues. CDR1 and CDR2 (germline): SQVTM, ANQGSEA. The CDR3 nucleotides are TGCAGCGTTGAAGACGGGACTAGCGGGATTGGTGAGCAGTTCTTC. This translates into CSVEDGTSGIGEQFF.

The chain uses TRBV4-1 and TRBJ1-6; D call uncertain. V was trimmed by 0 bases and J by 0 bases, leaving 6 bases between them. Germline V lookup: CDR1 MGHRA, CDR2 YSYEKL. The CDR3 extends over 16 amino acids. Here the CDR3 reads CASSQEQSSYNSPLHF. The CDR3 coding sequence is TGCGCCAGCAGCCAAGAACAAAGCTCCTATAATTCACCCCTCCACTTT.

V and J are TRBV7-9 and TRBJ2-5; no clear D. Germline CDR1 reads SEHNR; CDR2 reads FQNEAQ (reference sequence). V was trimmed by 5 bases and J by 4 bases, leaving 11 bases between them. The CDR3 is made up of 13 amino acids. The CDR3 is CASSAGPLETQYF. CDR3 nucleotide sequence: TGTGCCAGCAGCGCCGGTCCTTTAGAGACCCAGTACTTC.

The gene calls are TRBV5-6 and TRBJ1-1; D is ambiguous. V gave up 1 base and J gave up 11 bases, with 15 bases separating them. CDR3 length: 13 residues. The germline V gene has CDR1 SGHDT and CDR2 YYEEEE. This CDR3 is CASSLSVSPGAFF. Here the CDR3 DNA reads TGTGCCAGCAGCTTGTCCGTCTCCCCTGGGGCTTTCTTT.

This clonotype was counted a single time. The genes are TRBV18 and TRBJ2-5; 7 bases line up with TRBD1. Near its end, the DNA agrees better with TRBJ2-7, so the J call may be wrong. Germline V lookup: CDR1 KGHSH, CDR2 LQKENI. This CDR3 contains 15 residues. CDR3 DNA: TGTGCCAGCTCACCCCCGGGTAGGGGGCTCTACGAGCAGTACTTC. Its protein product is CASSPPGRGLYEQYF.

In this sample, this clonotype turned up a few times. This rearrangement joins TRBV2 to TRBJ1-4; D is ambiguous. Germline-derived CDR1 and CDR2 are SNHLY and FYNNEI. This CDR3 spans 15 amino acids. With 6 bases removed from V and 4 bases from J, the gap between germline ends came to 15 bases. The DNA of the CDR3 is TGTGCCAGCAGACCCAACGGGCTCTTTAATGAAAAACTGTTTTTT. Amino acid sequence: CASRPNGLFNEKLFF.

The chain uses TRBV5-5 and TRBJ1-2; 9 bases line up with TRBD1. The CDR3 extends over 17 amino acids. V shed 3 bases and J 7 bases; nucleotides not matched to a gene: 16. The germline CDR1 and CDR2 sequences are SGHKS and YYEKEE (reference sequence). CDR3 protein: CASSSWGQGDASGGYTF. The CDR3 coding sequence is TGTGCCAGCAGCTCCTGGGGACAGGGAGATGCTTCCGGTGGCTACACCTTC.

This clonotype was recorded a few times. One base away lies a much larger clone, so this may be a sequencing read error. CDR3 in amino acids: CASSERGQGAEQYF. The CDR3 DNA follows: TGCGCCAGCAGTGAGAGGGGACAGGGAGCCGAGCAGTACTTC. J is TRBJ2-7 and V is TRBV10-2; 9 positions agree with TRBD1. CDR3 length: 14 residues. Germline trimming cut 2 bases from V and 6 bases from J; bases unmatched to any gene: 5. Germline CDR1 WSHSY, CDR2 SAAADI.

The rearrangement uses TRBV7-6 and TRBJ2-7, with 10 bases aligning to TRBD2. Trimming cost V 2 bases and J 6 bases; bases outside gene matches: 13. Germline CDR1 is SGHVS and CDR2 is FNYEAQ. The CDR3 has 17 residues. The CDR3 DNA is TGTGCCAGCAGCTTACGATGGCTAGCGGGAGCTATGGGCGAGCAGTACTTC. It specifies CASSLRWLAGAMGEQYF.

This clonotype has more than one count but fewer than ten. This CDR3 is CASSLWPNSPLHF. The DNA for the CDR3 is TGTGCCAGCAGTTTATGGCCGAATTCACCCCTCCACTTT. This chain joins TRBV28 and TRBJ1-6; D call uncertain. V was clipped by 0 bases and J by 7 bases, with 4 bases between them. The CDR3 is 13 amino acids. Per the germline V gene, CDR1 is MDHEN and CDR2 is SYDVKM.

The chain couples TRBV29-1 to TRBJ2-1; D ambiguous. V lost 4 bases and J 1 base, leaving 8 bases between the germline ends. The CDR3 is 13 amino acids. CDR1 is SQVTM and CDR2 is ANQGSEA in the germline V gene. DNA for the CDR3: TGCAGCGTTGGGGCCAGTTCCTACAATGAGCAGTTCTTC. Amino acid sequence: CSVGASSYNEQFF.

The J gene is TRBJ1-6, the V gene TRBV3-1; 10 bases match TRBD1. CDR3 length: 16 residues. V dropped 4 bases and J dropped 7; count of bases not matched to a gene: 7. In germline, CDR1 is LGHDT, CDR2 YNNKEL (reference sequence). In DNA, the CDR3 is TGTGCCAGCAGCCTCGGACAGGGGGTGAAAAATTCACCCCTCCACTTT. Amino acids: CASSLGQGVKNSPLHF.

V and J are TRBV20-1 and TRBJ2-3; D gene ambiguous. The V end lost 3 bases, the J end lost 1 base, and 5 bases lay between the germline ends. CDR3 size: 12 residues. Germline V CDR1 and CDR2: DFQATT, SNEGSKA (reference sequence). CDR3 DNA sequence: TGCAGTGCTAGTCCTCGCACAGATACGCAGTATTTT. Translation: CSASPRTDTQYF.

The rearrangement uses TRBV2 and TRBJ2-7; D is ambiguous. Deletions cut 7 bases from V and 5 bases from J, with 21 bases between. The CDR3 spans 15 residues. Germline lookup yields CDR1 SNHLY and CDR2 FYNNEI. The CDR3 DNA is TGTGCCAGCAAGGCTCCGCGGCAGCGAATGGACGAGCAGTACTTC. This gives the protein CASKAPRQRMDEQYF.

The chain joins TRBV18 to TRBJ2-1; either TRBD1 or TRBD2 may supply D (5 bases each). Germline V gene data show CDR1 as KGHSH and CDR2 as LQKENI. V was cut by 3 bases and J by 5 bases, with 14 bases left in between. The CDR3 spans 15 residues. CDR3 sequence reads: CASSPYRDGDNEQFF. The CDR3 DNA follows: TGTGCCAGCTCACCTTACCGGGACGGCGACAATGAGCAGTTCTTC.

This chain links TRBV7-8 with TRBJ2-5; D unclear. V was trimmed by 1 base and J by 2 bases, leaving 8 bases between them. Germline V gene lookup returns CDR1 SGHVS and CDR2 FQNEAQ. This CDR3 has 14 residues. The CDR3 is CASSLGGMQETQYF. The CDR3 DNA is TGTGCCAGCAGCTTAGGGGGAATGCAAGAGACCCAGTACTTC.

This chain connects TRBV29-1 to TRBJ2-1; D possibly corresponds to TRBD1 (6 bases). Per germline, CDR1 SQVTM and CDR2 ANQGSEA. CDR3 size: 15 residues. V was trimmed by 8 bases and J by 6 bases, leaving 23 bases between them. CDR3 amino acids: CSTVAHTGSRNEQFF. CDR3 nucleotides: TGCAGCACGGTGGCGCACACAGGGTCACGCAATGAGCAGTTCTTC.

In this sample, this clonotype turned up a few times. The CDR3 region is CASSRLAGAEQFF. The DNA for the CDR3 is TGTGCCAGCAGCAGACTAGCGGGAGCTGAGCAGTTCTTC. The J gene is TRBJ2-1, the V gene TRBV28, with TRBD2 matching 12 bases. The V and J ends lost 6 bases and 9 bases, in that order; junction bases with no gene match: 3. The CDR3 is made up of 13 amino acids. Germline V gene data show CDR1 as MDHEN and CDR2 as SYDVKM.

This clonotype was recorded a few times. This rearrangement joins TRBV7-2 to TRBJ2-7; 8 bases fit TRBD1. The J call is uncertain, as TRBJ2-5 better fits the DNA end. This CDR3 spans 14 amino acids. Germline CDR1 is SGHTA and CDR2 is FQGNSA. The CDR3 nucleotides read TGTGCCAGCAGCTCGAGGACAGGGTGGAGGACCCAGTACTTC. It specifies CASSSRTGWRTQYF.

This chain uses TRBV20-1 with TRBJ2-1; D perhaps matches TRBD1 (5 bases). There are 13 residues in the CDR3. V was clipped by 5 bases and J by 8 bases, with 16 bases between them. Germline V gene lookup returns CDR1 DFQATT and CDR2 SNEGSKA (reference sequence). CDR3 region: CSAPKTAFDEQFF. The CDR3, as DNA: TGCAGTGCTCCTAAGACAGCCTTCGATGAGCAGTTCTTC.

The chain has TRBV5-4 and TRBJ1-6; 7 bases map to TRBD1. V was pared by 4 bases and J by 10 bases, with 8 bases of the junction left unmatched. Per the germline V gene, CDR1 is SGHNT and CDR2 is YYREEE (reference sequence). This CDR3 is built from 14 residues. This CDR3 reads CASSANRGYSPLHF. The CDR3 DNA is TGTGCCAGCAGCGCCAACAGGGGATACTCACCCCTCCACTTT.

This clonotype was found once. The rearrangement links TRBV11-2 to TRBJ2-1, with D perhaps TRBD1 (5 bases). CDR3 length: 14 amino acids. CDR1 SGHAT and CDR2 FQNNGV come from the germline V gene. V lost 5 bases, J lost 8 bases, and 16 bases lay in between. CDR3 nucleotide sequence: TGTGCCAGCAGCCAAAGGGTCAGGGCGGATGAGCAGTTCTTC. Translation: CASSQRVRADEQFF.

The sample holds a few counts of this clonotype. In nucleotides, the CDR3 is TGTGCCAGCAGCTCCAGCGGGACCAAAAACATTCAGTACTTC. This gives the protein CASSSSGTKNIQYF. V and J are TRBV6-5 and TRBJ2-4; 7 nucleotides line up with TRBD2. The germline gives CDR1 MNHEY, CDR2 SVGAGI. V shed 6 bases, J shed 2 bases, and the junction held 4 bases outside the gene matches. The length of the CDR3 is 14 residues.

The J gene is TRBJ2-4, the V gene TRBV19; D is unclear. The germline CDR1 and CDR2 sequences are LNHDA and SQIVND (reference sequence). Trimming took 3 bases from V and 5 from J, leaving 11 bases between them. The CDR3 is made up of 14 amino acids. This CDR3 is CASSMGSPQNIQYF. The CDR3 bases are TGTGCCAGTAGTATGGGGTCTCCACAAAACATTCAGTACTTC.